Listed below are T cell receptor beta chains from one sample, sequenced in a study of cytomegalovirus exposure and HLA in healthy donors. Libraries were prepared by immunoSEQ multiplex PCR; TCRdb keeps only in-frame clonotypes and omits some of them. The sample lists more than 90,000 clones, around 82% occurring once. Input material: PBMCs. Receptor source: a woman aged 55-69 years in good health and CMV-seronegative. Both conserved end residues are part of each CDR3. The D gene is left open where the match is weak.

j_call cdr3_length v_call d_call cdr3_aa cdr3_nt
TRBJ2-7 11 TRBV10-2 TRBD1 CASSENRGQYF TGCGCCAGCAGTGAGAACAGGGGTCAATACTTC
TRBJ2-7 16 TRBV5-1 NA CASSLNLGRDAYEQYF TGCGCCAGCAGCTTAAACTTAGGCAGGGATGCCTACGAGCAGTACTTC
TRBJ2-6 16 TRBV28 NA CASSNGGPSGANVLTF TGTGCCAGCAGTAACGGCGGCCCCTCTGGGGCCAACGTCCTGACTTTC
TRBJ2-2 15 TRBV6-5 TRBD1 CASSSQGARGGELFF TGTGCCAGCAGTTCACAGGGGGCGCGGGGCGGGGAGCTGTTTTTT
TRBJ2-7 13 TRBV6-6 NA CASSRGLRYEQYF TGTGCCAGCAGTCGCGGTTTGCGCTACGAGCAGTACTTC
TRBJ1-2 15 TRBV5-4 TRBD1 CASSSVMTGRSGYTF TGTGCCAGCAGCTCCGTTATGACAGGGCGAAGTGGCTACACCTTC
TRBJ1-2 14 TRBV6-5 TRBD1 CASRPTGGYYGYTF TGTGCCAGCAGGCCCACAGGGGGGTACTATGGCTACACCTTC
TRBJ2-2 12 TRBV6-5 NA CASRRGTGELFF TGTGCCAGCAGAAGGGGCACCGGGGAGCTGTTTTTT
TRBJ1-2 15 TRBV4-3 NA CASSQDRMSSRGYTF TGCGCCAGCAGCCAAGATCGTATGTCCTCGAGGGGCTACACCTTC
TRBJ2-1 14 TRBV7-2 NA CASSGGGGVNEQFF TGTGCCAGCAGCGGGGGAGGCGGAGTAAACGAGCAGTTCTTC